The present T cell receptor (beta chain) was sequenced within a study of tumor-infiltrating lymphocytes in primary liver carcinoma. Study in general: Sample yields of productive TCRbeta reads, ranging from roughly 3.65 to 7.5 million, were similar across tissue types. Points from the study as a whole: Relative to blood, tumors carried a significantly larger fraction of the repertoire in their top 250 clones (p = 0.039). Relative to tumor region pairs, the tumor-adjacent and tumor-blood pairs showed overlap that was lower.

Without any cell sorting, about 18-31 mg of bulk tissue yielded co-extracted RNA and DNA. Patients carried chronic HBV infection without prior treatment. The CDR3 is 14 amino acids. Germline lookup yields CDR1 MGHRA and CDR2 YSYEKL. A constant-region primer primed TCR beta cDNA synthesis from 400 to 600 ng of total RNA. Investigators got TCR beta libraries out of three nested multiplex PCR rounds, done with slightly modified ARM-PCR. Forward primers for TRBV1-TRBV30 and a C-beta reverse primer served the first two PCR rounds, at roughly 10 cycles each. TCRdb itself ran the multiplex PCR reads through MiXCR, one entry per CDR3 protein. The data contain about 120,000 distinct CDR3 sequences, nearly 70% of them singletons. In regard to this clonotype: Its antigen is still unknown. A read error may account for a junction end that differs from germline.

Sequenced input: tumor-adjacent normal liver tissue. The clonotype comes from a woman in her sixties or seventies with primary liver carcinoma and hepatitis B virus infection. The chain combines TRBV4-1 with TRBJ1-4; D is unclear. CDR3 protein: CTSSESDGCRKLFF. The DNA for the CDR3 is TGCACCAGCAGCGAAAGCGACGGGTGTAGGAAACTGTTTTTT.